Following are 8 T cell receptor beta chains from one sample sequenced in a study of blood T cell repertoires in COVID-19. Sequenced by immunoSEQ multiplex PCR; TCRdb stores in-frame clones only, minus some. The table shows 150,000 or so clones, with approximately 86% occurring only once. Sequencing used peripheral blood. The receptors shown here come from a man in his 60s with COVID-19, enrolled during active disease.

The V and J genes are TRBV6-5 and TRBJ2-7; maybe TRBD1 (5 bases). Germline CDR1 MNHEY, CDR2 SVGAGI. Deletions cut 2 bases from V and 1 base from J, with 12 bases between. CDR3 length: 15 amino acids. CDR3 in DNA: TGTGCCAGCAGTTACGCGCAGGGAAGGTCCTACGAGCAGTACTTC. This sequence encodes CASSYAQGRSYEQYF.

The gene calls are TRBV5-1 and TRBJ2-2, with TRBD1 as a possible D gene (6 bases). From germline, CDR1 is SGHRS and CDR2 YFSETQ. Trimming shortened V by 1 base and J by 11 bases, and 15 bases separated the two germline ends. The CDR3 spans 14 residues. The CDR3 is CASSLSRGVEELFF. The CDR3 bases are TGCGCCAGCAGCTTGTCCAGGGGTGTCGAAGAGCTGTTTTTT.

This clone was counted once. The chain recombines TRBV7-2 with TRBJ2-5, with 7 nucleotides matching TRBD2. This CDR3 has 15 amino acids. Per the germline V gene, CDR1 is SGHTA and CDR2 is FQGNSA. Trimming removed 4 bases from V and 2 bases from J; junction bases left unmatched: 7. Written as DNA, the CDR3 is TGTGCCAGCAGCTCAAATGGCGGGGGTCAAGAGACCCAGTACTTC. Translating it yields CASSSNGGGQETQYF.

This clone was picked up one time. The rearrangement joins TRBV7-2 to TRBJ2-1; 7 bases match TRBD1. This CDR3 is built from 15 residues. Losses at the gene ends were 5 bases for V and 3 bases for J; bases not matched to a gene: 7. Germline-derived CDR1 and CDR2 are SGHTA and FQGNSA. CDR3 DNA sequence: TGTGCCAGCAGCCTCCGACAGGGTGGCTACAATGAGCAGTTCTTC. This sequence encodes CASSLRQGGYNEQFF.

The rearrangement uses TRBV19 and TRBJ2-7, with 13 bases that match TRBD2. J gave up 3 bases and V 3 bases, and 20 bases lay outside the gene matches. The CDR3 extends over 21 amino acids. Germline loops: CDR1 LNHDA, CDR2 SQIVND (reference sequence). The CDR3 region is CASSISGSGLAGVGNYYEQYF. Written as DNA, the CDR3 is TGTGCCAGTAGTATTTCAGGGTCAGGACTAGCGGGAGTAGGTAACTACTACGAGCAGTACTTC.

The genes are TRBV2 and TRBJ1-2, with D uncertain. CDR1 is SNHLY and CDR2 is FYNNEI in the germline V gene. V lost 4 bases and J 5 bases, leaving 23 bases between the germline ends. This CDR3 spans 17 amino acids. CDR3 DNA sequence: TGTGCCAGCAGTGCTAAGTCCCCCTCGGACTATAGGTATGGCTACACCTTC. Amino acid sequence: CASSAKSPSDYRYGYTF.

This clone was seen only once. The chain combines TRBV7-9 with TRBJ2-7; no reliable D call. The CDR3 totals 12 residues. Germline CDR1 is SEHNR and CDR2 is FQNEAQ (reference sequence). Trimming left V 0 bases short and J 6 bases short, with 6 bases between. CDR3 amino acids: CASSLAGGEQYF. The CDR3 DNA reads as TGTGCCAGCAGCTTAGCTGGCGGCGAGCAGTACTTC. The full variable domain, its missing parts supplied by reference TRBV7-9 and TRBJ2-7, is DTGVSQNPRHKITKRGQNVTFRCDPISEHNRLYWYRQTLGQGPEFLTYFQNEAQLEKSRLLSDRFSAERPKGSFSTLEIQRTEQGDSAMYLCASSLAGGEQYFGPGTRLTVT.

This clone was recorded only once. The chain carries TRBV2 and TRBJ1-4; 7 bases map to TRBD1. V was pared by 8 bases and J by 6 bases, with 6 bases of the junction left unmatched. The germline CDR1 and CDR2 sequences are SNHLY and FYNNEI. The CDR3 covers 13 residues. The CDR3 sequence: CASSTGLYEKLFF. DNA for the CDR3: TGTGCCAGCTCGACAGGGTTATATGAAAAACTGTTTTTT.